Below, 9 T cell receptor beta chains from the same sample are listed, as sequenced in a study of cytomegalovirus exposure and HLA in healthy donors (dated by TCRdb to 2015 to 2018). Libraries were made using the immunoSEQ multiplex PCR assay. A mixture of 60 forward primers for TCR Vbeta segments and 13 reverse primers for TCR Jbeta segments was used in the multiplex PCR. The clones in this table, taken by TCRdb from immuneACCESS, are in-frame only. Not every clone is retained; where verified, under half of the shortfall comes from an unresolved V gene, and the cause of the rest is unknown. This sample comprises about 130,000 clones, around three quarters of them detected only once. Of the sample, under 5% falls within the top ten clones. Sequenced material: PBMCs. These TCRs come from a male donor in good health and CMV-seropositive.

V gene TRBV7-9 combines with J gene TRBJ2-7; D may be TRBD2 (6 bases). V shed 5 bases and J shed 3 bases, with 14 bases lying between them. The germline gives CDR1 SEHNR, CDR2 FQNEAQ (reference sequence). The CDR3 runs to 14 residues. CDR3 in DNA: TGTGCCAGCAGCCCCGTCGGGGGAGTCTACGAGCAGTACTTC. Residues: CASSPVGGVYEQYF.

This rearrangement joins TRBV28 to TRBJ1-3, with D possibly being TRBD1 (6 bases). The germline CDR1 and CDR2 sequences are MDHEN and SYDVKM. The V end lost 3 bases, the J end lost 3 bases, and 9 bases lay between the germline ends. The CDR3 extends over 14 amino acids. The CDR3 spells CASSFRGHGNTIYF. For the CDR3, the DNA is TGTGCCAGCAGTTTCAGGGGACATGGAAACACCATATATTTT.

The chain employs TRBV27 and TRBJ2-1, with D perhaps matching TRBD2 (7 bases). V was shortened by 5 bases and J by 4 bases, with 12 bases between the two germline ends. The germline CDR1 and CDR2 sequences are MNHEY and SMNVEV (reference sequence). The CDR3 has 14 amino acids. CDR3 region: CASSGGALYNEQFF. CDR3 sequence (DNA): TGTGCCAGCAGTGGGGGGGCCTTATACAATGAGCAGTTCTTC.

This clone was counted a few times. The chain links TRBV9 to TRBJ2-7; 9 positions match TRBD2. CDR3 length: 15 residues. V lost 0 bases and J lost 2; bases outside the gene matches: 3. Germline CDR1 and CDR2: SGDLS and YYNGEE. The CDR3, as DNA: TGTGCCAGCAGCGTAGGCGCTAGCGGGACCTACGAGCAGTACTTC. This encodes CASSVGASGTYEQYF.

This chain uses TRBV7-8 with TRBJ2-1; 7 nucleotides line up with TRBD1. Trimming took 2 bases from V and 0 from J; bases not matched to a gene: 10. Germline V gene lookup returns CDR1 SGHVS and CDR2 FQNEAQ. This CDR3 is built from 18 residues. Here the CDR3 DNA reads TGTGCCAGCAGCTTACGATTATCAGGGGGTTACTCCTACAATGAGCAGTTCTTC. This sequence encodes CASSLRLSGGYSYNEQFF.

V is TRBV5-1 and J is TRBJ1-2, with D perhaps matching TRBD1 (5 bases). This CDR3 is 12 amino acids long. CDR1 and CDR2 (germline): SGHRS, YFSETQ. V lost 0 bases to trimming and J lost 6 bases, with 6 bases between them. The DNA of the CDR3 is TGCGCCAGCAGCTTGGCAGGGAATGGCTACACCTTC. Encoded protein: CASSLAGNGYTF.

In regard to this clone: A junction boundary mismatches the germline segment, possibly from a read error. This same CDR3 is encoded by further DNA sequences in the sample. The rearrangement links TRBV7-2 to TRBJ2-7; 7 positions agree with TRBD2. Germline V gene sequence: CDR1 SGHTA, CDR2 FQGNSA. The CDR3 covers 15 residues. The CDR3, as DNA: TGTGCCACCAGCTTCGGTGCGGGAGAGACCTACGAGCAGTACTTC. Translating it yields CATSFGAGETYEQYF.

This clone was seen a handful of times. The chain recombines TRBV5-1 with TRBJ1-2, with TRBD1 matching 8 bases. The CDR3 runs to 16 residues. Unmatched junction bases numbered 8, after V lost 3 bases and J lost 1 base. In germline, CDR1 is SGHRS, CDR2 YFSETQ. The chain's CDR3 is CASSSGTGIYNYGYTF. The DNA of the CDR3 is TGCGCCAGCAGCTCGGGGACAGGAATCTATAACTATGGCTACACCTTC.

Here the CDR3 DNA reads TGTGCCAGCAGCCCACAGGGAAGCACTGAAGCTTTCTTT. Its protein is CASSPQGSTEAFF. The rearrangement links TRBV2 to TRBJ1-1, with D possibly TRBD1 on 6 matching bases. V was shortened by 6 bases and J by 4 bases, with 12 bases between the two germline ends. The CDR3 is 13 amino acids. Germline V gene lookup returns CDR1 SNHLY and CDR2 FYNNEI.